This TCR beta chain appears in the sequencing data of a study of shared clonotypes between healthy human individuals. Study background: Per donor, three plates held CD4 naive cells, three held CD4 memory, two held CD8 naive and one held CD8 memory.

The CDR3 has 13 amino acids. Trimming removed 0 bases from V and 1 base from J, with 6 bases in between. CDR1 is GTSNPN and CDR2 is SVGIG in the germline V gene (reference sequence). On this clone: The same CDR3 arises from other DNA sequences in this sample as well.

Healthy HIV-negative adults with no recent acute infections or vaccinations were recruited as donors. Deep level was the assay's run setting. Replicate sorted-subset PCRs were loaded with 150 to 250 ng DNA, 29,000 or so T cell genomes. Measured with immunoSEQ multiplex PCR; TCRdb has only the in-frame clones, and not every one. The sample consists of about 1.1 million clones, more than 75% of them appearing once. Specimen: memory CD4+ T cells from PBMCs. Subset reported: CD45RA-negative fraction. The chain has TRBV30 and TRBJ1-1; tentative D call: TRBD1 (5 bases). The TCR was taken from a man between 18 and 29 years old in good health. Some clones in this sample may be carry-over from other donors' samples. CDR3 bases: TGTGCCTGGAGTGTAGGGACGAACACTGAAGCTTTCTTT. It codes for CAWSVGTNTEAFF.